The 5 T cell receptor beta chains reported below all come from one sample, sequenced in a study of cytomegalovirus exposure and HLA in healthy donors. Researchers ran the PCR with 60 Vbeta and 13 Jbeta primers. The protocol was immunoSEQ multiplex PCR, while the TCRdb copy is restricted to in-frame clones and leaves out a portion. This table holds under 150,000 clones, approximately 80% found once. Sequenced sample: PBMCs. The receptors here all came from a male donor in good health and CMV-seropositive.

This chain uses TRBV11-3 with TRBJ2-3; D perhaps matches TRBD2 (5 bases). In germline, CDR1 is SGHNT, CDR2 YENEEA. CDR3 length: 16 amino acids. Trimming took 3 bases from V and 3 from J, leaving 16 bases between them. Here the CDR3 reads CASSLGSGWVTDTQYF. The CDR3 DNA follows: TGTGCCAGCAGCTTGGGGAGCGGTTGGGTGACAGATACGCAGTATTTT.

This chain uses TRBV25-1 with TRBJ2-2; 10 positions agree with TRBD2. Germline V gene data show CDR1 as MGHDK and CDR2 as SYGVNS. Germline trimming cut 6 bases from V and 3 bases from J; bases unmatched to any gene: 13. The CDR3 length is 18 residues. This chain's CDR3 is CASSPPTSGRGYTGELFF. DNA of the CDR3: TGTGCCAGCAGCCCTCCCACCAGCGGGAGGGGTTACACCGGGGAGCTGTTTTTT.

The rearrangement links TRBV7-4 to TRBJ2-5; TRBD1 aligns across 12 bases. V lost 5 bases to trimming and J lost 2 bases; unmatched junction nucleotides: 21. Germline CDR1 SGHVT, CDR2 SQSDAQ. The CDR3 extends over 21 amino acids. The CDR3 is CASSNPGTWDRGRLGQETQYF. The CDR3 coding sequence is TGTGCCAGCAGCAATCCAGGGACCTGGGACAGGGGGCGCTTGGGGCAAGAGACCCAGTACTTC.

The gene calls are TRBV7-9 and TRBJ1-1, with 8 bases matching TRBD1. Germline V gene data show CDR1 as SEHNR and CDR2 as FQNEAQ (reference sequence). V trimming: 5 bases; J trimming: 1 base; junction bases outside the gene matches: 3. This CDR3 has 14 amino acids. CDR3 coding DNA: TGTGCCAGCAGCCCCGGACAGGGGAACACTGAAGCTTTCTTT. It translates to CASSPGQGNTEAFF.

The genes are TRBV5-1 and TRBJ1-1; the D is unclear. In germline, CDR1 is SGHRS, CDR2 YFSETQ. The CDR3 is 12 residues long. V was cut by 4 bases and J by 1 base, with 5 bases left in between. CDR3 coding DNA: TGCGCCAGCAGCGGCTGGAACACTGAAGCTTTCTTT. It translates to CASSGWNTEAFF. The full variable domain, completed using reference TRBV5-1 and TRBJ1-1, is KAGVTQTPRYLIKTRGQQVTLSCSPISGHRSVSWYQQTPGQGLQFLFEYFSETQRNKGNFPGRFSGRQFSNSRSEMNVSTLELGDSALYLCASSGWNTEAFFGQGTRLTVV.